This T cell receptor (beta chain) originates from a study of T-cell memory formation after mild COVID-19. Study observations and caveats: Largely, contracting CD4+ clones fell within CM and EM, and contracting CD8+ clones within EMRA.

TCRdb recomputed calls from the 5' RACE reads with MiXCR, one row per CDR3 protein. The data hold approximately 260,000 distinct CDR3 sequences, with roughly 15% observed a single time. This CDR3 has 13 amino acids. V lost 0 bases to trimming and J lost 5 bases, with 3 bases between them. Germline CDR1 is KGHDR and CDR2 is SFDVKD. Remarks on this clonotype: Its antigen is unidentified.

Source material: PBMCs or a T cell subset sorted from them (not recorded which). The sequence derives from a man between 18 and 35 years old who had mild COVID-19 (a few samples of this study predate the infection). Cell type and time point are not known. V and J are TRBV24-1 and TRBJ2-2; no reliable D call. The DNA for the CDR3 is TGTGCCACCAGTGATTTGGGTACCGGGGAGCTGTTTTTT. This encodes CATSDLGTGELFF.